These T cell receptor beta chains were read from a single sample in a study of blood T cell repertoires in COVID-19. Libraries were prepared by immunoSEQ multiplex PCR; TCRdb keeps only in-frame clonotypes and omits some of them. The table includes 150,000 to 200,000 clones, 84% detected once. Sequences were obtained from PBMCs or T cells enriched from blood (not recorded which). The receptors here all came from a woman aged 25 to 39 who had been exposed to COVID-19. The CDR3 runs from the conserved cysteine through the conserved F or W. D genes are given only for firm matches. Size is omitted from some rows. Given values are once, few, many or a class for expanded clones.

cdr3_length d_call j_call clone_size v_call cdr3_aa cdr3_nt
17 . TRBJ2-7 few TRBV4-1 CASSQDGTSRSSYEQYF TGCGCCAGCAGCCAAGATGGGACATCTAGGTCGTCCTACGAGCAGTACTTC
17 . TRBJ1-3 . TRBV19 CASSVGAGVHTGNTIYF TGTGCCAGTAGTGTTGGGGCAGGGGTCCATACTGGAAACACCATATATTTT
15 . TRBJ1-1 . TRBV15 CATSRVGRGPTEAFF TGTGCCACCAGCAGAGTCGGCAGGGGACCCACTGAAGCTTTCTTT
17 . TRBJ2-3 . TRBV29-1 CSVAYGKSGSRTDTQYF TGCAGCGTAGCCTACGGGAAGAGCGGTTCACGCACAGATACGCAGTATTTT
13 . TRBJ1-5 . TRBV7-2 CASSPRVNQPQHF TGTGCCAGCAGCCCCCGGGTCAATCAGCCCCAGCATTTT
15 TRBD1 TRBJ1-1 . TRBV6-5 CASRDRDRVNTEAFF TGTGCCAGCAGAGACCGGGACAGGGTGAACACTGAAGCTTTCTTT
14 . TRBJ1-2 once TRBV10-3 CAIRQGLANYGYTF TGTGCCATCAGGCAGGGACTAGCTAACTATGGCTACACCTTC
14 TRBD1 TRBJ1-2 . TRBV3-1/TRBV3-2 CASSLRQGEGGYTF TGTGCCAGCAGCCTAAGACAGGGTGAAGGTGGCTACACCTTC
15 TRBD1 TRBJ1-2 few TRBV4-3 CASSQSGRTGEGYTF TGCGCCAGCAGCCAATCGGGCCGGACAGGGGAAGGCTACACCTTC
14 TRBD1 TRBJ1-2 . TRBV7-2 CASSQPGTVNSYTF TGTGCCAGCAGTCAGCCCGGGACAGTGAATAGTTACACCTTC
15 TRBD1 TRBJ2-7 once TRBV18 CASSPRDRGAYEQYF TGTGCCAGCTCACCAAGGGACAGGGGAGCCTACGAGCAGTACTTC
15 . TRBJ1-3 once TRBV15 CATSGPTGSENTIYF TGTGCCACCAGCGGGCCAACAGGGTCTGAAAACACCATATATTTT
11 . TRBJ2-7 . TRBV29-1 CSVVSPREQYF TGCAGCGTTGTGAGCCCTAGGGAGCAGTACTTC
15 TRBD1 TRBJ2-5 . TRBV7-7 CASSTTLAGGETQYF TGTGCCAGCAGCACAACTCTGGCAGGGGGAGAGACCCAGTACTTC
16 TRBD1 TRBJ1-6 . TRBV5-6 CASSLTGTGWNSPLHF TGTGCCAGCAGCTTGACCGGGACAGGGTGGAATTCACCCCTCCACTTT
14 . TRBJ2-5 . TRBV19 CASNEGVQARAQYF TGTGCCAGTAATGAGGGGGTCCAAGCTCGGGCCCAGTACTTC
13 TRBD1 TRBJ1-2 . TRBV3-1/TRBV3-2 CASRQGQGNGYTF TGTGCCAGCAGGCAAGGACAGGGGAATGGCTACACCTTC
11 . TRBJ2-1 . TRBV12-3/TRBV12-4 CASSPGNEQFF TGTGCCAGCAGTCCAGGTAATGAGCAGTTCTTC
11 . TRBJ1-2 . TRBV29-1 CSVILASGYTF TGCAGCGTTATACTAGCCAGTGGCTACACCTTC
18 TRBD2 TRBJ2-3 . TRBV4-3 CASSQDLGRGGHADTQYF TGCGCCAGCAGCCAAGACCTCGGGAGGGGGGGCCACGCAGATACGCAGTATTTT
13 . TRBJ1-2 . TRBV6-5 CASSWAQSYGYTF TGTGCCAGCAGTTGGGCACAGTCCTATGGCTACACCTTC
13 . TRBJ2-7 few TRBV6-5 CASSPRGGYEQYF TGTGCCAGCAGCCCAAGGGGGGGATACGAGCAGTACTTC
15 . TRBJ1-5 . TRBV29-1 CSVGGLRGDNQPQHF TGCAGCGTCGGAGGCCTACGGGGGGACAATCAGCCCCAGCATTTT
17 TRBD2 TRBJ2-2 . TRBV4-2 CASSQEGAGGHTGELFF TGTGCCAGCAGCCAAGAAGGAGCGGGGGGGCACACCGGGGAGCTGTTTTTT
13 . TRBJ2-3 . TRBV7-9 CASSFGGSDTQYF TGTGCCAGCAGCTTTGGGGGGTCGGATACGCAGTATTTT
14 TRBD1 TRBJ1-1 . TRBV3-1/TRBV3-2 CASSTDRGRGEAFF TGTGCCAGCAGCACGGACAGGGGGCGGGGTGAAGCTTTCTTT
16 TRBD1 TRBJ1-6 . TRBV30 CAWRDTQGPSRTPLHF TGTGCCTGGAGGGACACACAGGGGCCGAGTAGGACACCCCTCCACTTT
16 TRBD1 TRBJ1-1 . TRBV7-2 CASSFRTGYAYTEAFF TGTGCCAGCAGCTTCAGGACAGGCTACGCCTACACTGAAGCTTTCTTT
16 TRBD1 TRBJ1-6 few TRBV9 CASSATGTGYNSPLHF TGTGCCAGCAGCGCAACCGGGACAGGATATAATTCACCCCTCCACTTT
17 . TRBJ2-3 . TRBV24-1 CATSGREKGLLTDTQYF TGTGCCACCAGTGGGAGGGAAAAGGGCCTATTAACAGATACGCAGTATTTT
16 . TRBJ2-1 . TRBV27 CASSPPGAGVRGEQFF TGTGCCAGCAGTCCCCCGGGGGCGGGAGTCCGGGGTGAGCAGTTCTTC
17 . TRBJ1-1 . TRBV29-1 CSVEDPEVAIPGTEAFF TGCAGCGTTGAAGACCCCGAAGTCGCAATACCAGGCACTGAAGCTTTCTTT
13 . TRBJ1-3 few TRBV7-8 CAAGGISGNTIYF TGTGCCGCCGGGGGGATCTCTGGAAACACCATATATTTT
14 . TRBJ2-7 . TRBV2 CASSTRDSIGEQYF TGTGCCAGCAGTACCCGGGACTCCATTGGGGAGCAGTACTTC
11 . TRBJ1-5 . TRBV6-6 CASSTNQPQHF TGTGCCAGCAGCACTAATCAGCCCCAGCATTTT
16 . TRBJ1-4 . TRBV6-6 CASSKDAAGVIEKLFF TGTGCCAGCAGTAAAGACGCGGCAGGGGTGATTGAAAAACTGTTTTTT
15 . TRBJ2-7 . TRBV6-5 CASVGWRGIHYEQYF TGTGCCAGCGTTGGCTGGCGGGGAATTCACTACGAGCAGTACTTC
14 . TRBJ1-1 . TRBV7-2 CASSPEIMNTEAFF TGTGCCAGCAGCCCGGAGATTATGAACACTGAAGCTTTCTTT
19 . TRBJ2-2 . TRBV4-1 CASSQVVSLAQANTGELFF TGCGCCAGCAGCCAAGTCGTCTCATTGGCACAGGCGAACACCGGGGAGCTGTTTTTT
16 TRBD1 TRBJ1-3 . TRBV18 CASSSNTGGSGNTIYF TGTGCCAGCTCTAGCAACACAGGGGGCTCTGGAAACACCATATATTTT
16 . TRBJ2-4 . TRBV19 CASRATGNPISNIQYF TGTGCCAGTAGGGCCACGGGAAACCCAATTTCAAACATTCAGTACTTC
16 TRBD1 TRBJ1-1 . TRBV19 CASSPLLTGQNTEAFF TGTGCCAGTAGTCCCTTATTGACAGGGCAGAACACTGAAGCTTTCTTT
18 TRBD2 TRBJ2-1 few TRBV19 CASSIAIGLADIYNEQFF TGTGCCAGTAGTATCGCCATCGGACTAGCGGACATTTACAATGAGCAGTTCTTC
15 . TRBJ1-2 . TRBV3-1/TRBV3-2 CASSQTLSRWCGYTF TGTGCCAGCAGCCAGACTTTATCCCGATGGTGCGGCTACACCTTC
13 . TRBJ1-2 . TRBV14 CASSLTGVFGYTF TGTGCCAGCAGCCTTACCGGGGTGTTCGGCTACACCTTC
12 . TRBJ1-5 . TRBV29-1 CSVVDGSQPQHF TGCAGCGTCGTTGACGGGTCTCAGCCCCAGCATTTT
15 TRBD2 TRBJ2-5 . TRBV9 CASSTPGTSRETQYF TGTGCCAGCAGCACTCCAGGGACTAGCAGGGAGACCCAGTACTTC
15 TRBD1 TRBJ2-5 . TRBV29-1 CSVEDIQGAGETQYF TGCAGCGTTGAAGATATCCAGGGGGCAGGGGAGACCCAGTACTTC
15 . TRBJ1-1 once TRBV5-1 CASSLAGHGDTEAFF TGCGCCAGCAGCTTGGCCGGACATGGGGACACTGAAGCTTTCTTT
15 TRBD2 TRBJ2-5 . TRBV27 CATRLAGGTQETQYF TGTGCCACCAGACTAGCGGGGGGAACCCAAGAGACCCAGTACTTC
14 TRBD2 TRBJ2-1 . TRBV3-1/TRBV3-2 CASSPAGGYNEQFF TGTGCCAGCAGCCCAGCGGGGGGGTACAATGAGCAGTTCTTC
14 TRBD1 TRBJ2-7 . TRBV5-1 CASPVGGPTYEQYF TGCGCCAGCCCGGTAGGGGGCCCTACCTACGAGCAGTACTTC
13 . TRBJ1-2 . TRBV7-8 CASSWGEVYGYTF TGTGCCAGCAGCTGGGGAGAGGTCTATGGCTACACCTTC